This record looks at one TCR beta chain sequence and its context. The antigen is undetermined. The V gene's germline CDR1 is SGHAT and CDR2 FQNNGV. Trimming pared 1 base from V and 9 bases from J, leaving 13 bases between. The CDR3 length is 13 residues. The data are from a study of T cell responses to AZD1222 COVID-19 vaccine. Sequenced by immunoSEQ multiplex PCR; TCRdb stores in-frame clones only, minus some. The profile shows 70,000 to 95,000 clones, roughly 90% of them singletons. Study outcomes and limitations: Females outnumbered males among donors, who were mostly white British; clonal diversity was possibly underestimated. Baseline seropositives among AZD1222 recipients totaled only 5 or 6.

Sequenced here: peripheral blood, sampled 28 days after the second AZD1222 dose. The clonotype originates from an adult who received the AZD1222 COVID-19 vaccine. V is TRBV11-2 and J is TRBJ2-7; a weak D match, TRBD1 (6 bases). The CDR3 nucleotides read TGTGCCAGCAGCTTAGGGGACACCGCAGGGCAGTACTTC. It encodes CASSLGDTAGQYF. Full variable domain (outside the CDR3, taken from reference TRBV11-2 and TRBJ2-7): EAGVAQSPRYKIIEKRQSVAFWCNPISGHATLYWYQQILGQGPKLLIQFQNNGVVDDSQLPKDRFSAERLKGVDSTLKIQPAKLEDSAVYLCASSLGDTAGQYFGPGTRLTVT.